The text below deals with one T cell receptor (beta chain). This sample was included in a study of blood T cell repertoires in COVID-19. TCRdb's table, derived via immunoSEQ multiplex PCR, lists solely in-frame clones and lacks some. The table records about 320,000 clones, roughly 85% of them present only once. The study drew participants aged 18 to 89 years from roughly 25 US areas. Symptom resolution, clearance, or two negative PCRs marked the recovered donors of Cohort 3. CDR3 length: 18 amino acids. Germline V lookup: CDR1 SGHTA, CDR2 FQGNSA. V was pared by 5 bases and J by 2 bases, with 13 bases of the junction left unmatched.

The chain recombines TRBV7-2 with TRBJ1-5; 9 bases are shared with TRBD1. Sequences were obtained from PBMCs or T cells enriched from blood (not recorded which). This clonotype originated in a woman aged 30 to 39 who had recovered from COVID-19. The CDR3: CASSNRPGTGIGNQPQHF. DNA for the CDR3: TGTGCCAGCAGCAACCGACCCGGGACAGGGATCGGCAATCAGCCCCAGCATTTT.